These 25 T cell receptor beta chains were all obtained from the same sample, sequenced in a study of blood T cell repertoires in COVID-19. Sequencing was performed with immunoSEQ multiplex PCR; in TCRdb, only in-frame clones are kept and a portion is missing. The sample records approximately 31,000 clones, approximately 83% being singletons. Sequenced sample: peripheral blood. The receptors were sampled from a woman aged 55-69 years with active COVID-19.

The chain links TRBV12-3 or TRBV12-4 to TRBJ1-2; 8 bases match TRBD1. V shed 7 bases, J shed 5 bases, and the junction held 3 bases outside the gene matches. The CDR3 is 12 amino acids. As DNA, the CDR3 is TGTGCCAGCACACGGACAGGGTATGGCTACACCTTC. As protein: CASTRTGYGYTF.

The CDR3 spells CASSPPLRTYGYTF. CDR3 in DNA: TGTGCCAGCAGCCCCCCCCTACGTACCTATGGCTACACCTTC. The chain couples TRBV3-1 (or the pseudogene TRBV3-2) to TRBJ1-2; no definite D call. In germline, CDR1 is LGHDT, CDR2 YNNKEL (reference sequence). The CDR3 covers 14 residues. V was trimmed by 4 bases and J by 4 bases, leaving 13 bases between them.

The rearrangement links TRBV5-1 to TRBJ2-2; 9 bases agree with TRBD1. The CDR3 has 16 residues. The germline V gene encodes CDR1 SGHRS and CDR2 YFSETQ. V trimming: 2 bases; J trimming: 4 bases; junction bases outside the gene matches: 6. The CDR3 region has the DNA TGCGCCAGCAGCTTACAGGGGGCAGTGAGCACCGGGGAGCTGTTTTTT. Residues: CASSLQGAVSTGELFF.

The chain uses TRBV19 and TRBJ2-5; TRBD1 matches 7 bases. The V gene's germline CDR1 is LNHDA and CDR2 SQIVND (reference sequence). The V and J ends lost 5 bases and 1 base, in that order; junction bases with no gene match: 7. This CDR3 region has 15 residues. For the CDR3, the DNA is TGTGCCAGTAGTCAGTCCGGGACAGTCCAAGAGACCCAGTACTTC. Translating gives CASSQSGTVQETQYF.

This clone has more than one count but fewer than ten. The rearrangement links TRBV20-1 to TRBJ1-5, with D possibly TRBD1 on 5 matching bases. The CDR3 consists of 15 residues. The V gene lost 3 bases and the J gene lost 6 bases, with 18 bases spanning the gap. Germline lookup yields CDR1 DFQATT and CDR2 SNEGSKA (reference sequence). The CDR3 here is CSASPAGRRVQPQHF. CDR3 bases: TGCAGTGCTAGTCCTGCAGGGCGTAGGGTTCAGCCCCAGCATTTT.

The J gene is TRBJ1-1, the V gene TRBV7-9; 8 bases are shared with TRBD1. Germline V gives CDR1 SEHNR, CDR2 FQNEAQ (reference sequence). J gave up 11 bases and V 5 bases, and 13 bases lay outside the gene matches. This CDR3 has 14 amino acids. The CDR3 sequence is CASSLGQGSYDAFF. DNA for the CDR3: TGTGCCAGCAGCCTCGGACAGGGATCCTACGACGCTTTCTTT.

The J gene is TRBJ1-2, the V gene TRBV20-1, with no clear D. The germline V gene encodes CDR1 DFQATT and CDR2 SNEGSKA (reference sequence). The CDR3 extends over 11 amino acids. Trimming pared 3 bases from V and 6 bases from J, leaving 8 bases between. The CDR3 region is CSARGSHGYTF. The DNA of the CDR3 is TGCAGTGCTAGGGGCTCCCATGGCTACACCTTC.

J is TRBJ1-3 and V is TRBV18, with D possibly TRBD1 on 6 matching bases. The V end was cut by 2 bases, the J end by 0 bases, with 17 bases between. The CDR3 spans 18 residues. The V gene's germline CDR1 is KGHSH and CDR2 LQKENI. The CDR3 loop reads CASSPSYRDTSSGNTIYF. For the CDR3, the DNA is TGTGCCAGCTCACCATCTTACCGGGACACCAGCTCTGGAAACACCATATATTTT. The whole variable domain, remainder taken from reference TRBV18 and TRBJ1-3, is NAGVMQNPRHLVRRRGQEARLRCSPMKGHSHVYWYRQLPEEGLKFMVYLQKENIIDESGMPKERFSAEFPKEGPSILRIQQVVRGDSAAYFCASSPSYRDTSSGNTIYFGEGSWLTVV.

CDR3 in amino acids: CASSLRSTGELFF. The CDR3 nucleotides are TGTGCCAGCAGCCTTAGAAGCACCGGGGAGCTGTTTTTT. The rearrangement links TRBV3-1 (or the pseudogene TRBV3-2) to TRBJ2-2, with D hard to call. The CDR3 contains 13 residues. In germline, CDR1 is LGHDT, CDR2 YNNKEL (reference sequence). V was trimmed by 4 bases and J by 4 bases, leaving 7 bases between them.

The chain combines TRBV7-3 with TRBJ2-6; D uncertain. The ends were cut back, 6 bases at V and 4 bases at J, with 4 bases in the middle. CDR1 is SGHTA, CDR2 FQGTGA, per germline. This CDR3 region has 12 residues. As DNA, the CDR3 is TGTGCCAGCAGAGCCGGGGCCAACGTCCTGACTTTC. It codes for CASRAGANVLTF.

This rearrangement joins TRBV3-1 (or the pseudogene TRBV3-2) to TRBJ1-5, with 10 nucleotides matching TRBD1. The CDR3 totals 17 residues. The germline CDR1 and CDR2 sequences are LGHDT and YNNKEL (reference sequence). V shed 1 base and J 5 bases; nucleotides not matched to a gene: 8. In DNA form, the CDR3 reads TGTGCCAGCAGCCAAGGAGTAGGGACAGGGGCCGATCAGCCCCAGCATTTT. Translating it yields CASSQGVGTGADQPQHF.

The chain combines TRBV5-6 with TRBJ2-2, with D unresolved. CDR1 is SGHDT and CDR2 is YYEEEE in the germline V gene. This CDR3 contains 15 residues. The V and J ends lost 2 bases and 3 bases respectively, with 11 bases between them. The CDR3 reads CASSFRLLYTGELFF. The DNA for the CDR3 is TGTGCCAGCAGCTTCAGGCTACTCTACACCGGGGAGCTGTTTTTT.

This chain uses TRBV28 with TRBJ1-6; weak D call: TRBD1 (6 bases). This CDR3 contains 14 residues. V was clipped by 10 bases and J by 9 bases, with 19 bases between them. Germline V gene lookup returns CDR1 MDHEN and CDR2 SYDVKM. The CDR3 reads CATGQFRRASPLHF. In nucleotides, the CDR3 is TGTGCCACCGGACAGTTCCGACGTGCTTCACCCCTCCACTTT.

The rearrangement uses TRBV4-1 and TRBJ2-3, with 10 bases aligning to TRBD2. V lost 2 bases to trimming and J lost 4 bases; unmatched junction nucleotides: 3. Germline CDR1 reads MGHRA; CDR2 reads YSYEKL. The CDR3 spans 15 residues. CDR3 bases: TGCGCCAGCAGCCAATTTAGCGGGGGGCCAGATACGCAGTATTTT. This translates into CASSQFSGGPDTQYF.

The chain employs TRBV19 and TRBJ2-2, with D possibly TRBD1 on 5 matching bases. V dropped 1 base and J dropped 6 bases, with 6 bases sitting between them. The CDR3 is made up of 13 amino acids. CDR1 LNHDA and CDR2 SQIVND come from the germline V gene (reference sequence). The CDR3 loop is CASSIGQPGELFF. The CDR3 region has the DNA TGTGCCAGTAGTATAGGACAGCCCGGGGAGCTGTTTTTT.

The chain combines TRBV30 with TRBJ2-7; D perhaps matches TRBD2 (6 bases). Germline CDR1 GTSNPN, CDR2 SVGIG (reference sequence). V was pared by 3 bases and J by 2 bases, with 38 bases between. The length of the CDR3 is 22 residues. CDR3 in DNA: TGTGCCTGGAGCCCCTGGACTACTACCTACGAGCAGTACCGGACTACTACCTACGAGCAGTACTTC. Residues: CAWSPWTTTYEQYRTTTYEQYF.

In its sample, this clone was seen once. The genes are TRBV28 and TRBJ2-6; D remains unclear. V lost 7 bases and J lost 0, with 7 bases in between. The CDR3 contains 14 residues. Germline V gene lookup returns CDR1 MDHEN and CDR2 SYDVKM. The DNA for the CDR3 is TGTGCCAGCAAAAAACTCTCTGGGGCCAACGTCCTGACTTTC. Translation gives CASKKLSGANVLTF.

The chain combines TRBV19 with TRBJ2-5; 11 positions match TRBD2. With V trimmed by 7 bases and J by 1 base, 5 bases remained unmatched. Germline CDR1 LNHDA, CDR2 SQIVND (reference sequence). CDR3 length equals 15 residues. CDR3 in amino acids: CASKQTSGIQETQYF. DNA of the CDR3: TGTGCCAGTAAACAGACTAGCGGGATCCAAGAGACCCAGTACTTC. Together with reference TRBV19 and TRBJ2-5, the CDR3 gives the full variable domain: DGGITQSPKYLFRKEGQNVTLSCEQNLNHDAMYWYRQDPGQGLRLIYYSQIVNDFQKGDIAEGYSVSREKKESFPLTVTSAQKNPTAFYLCASKQTSGIQETQYFGPGTRLLVL.

This clone has just a few counts. The genes are TRBV7-9 and TRBJ1-6; the D gene is possibly TRBD1 (5 bases). The CDR3 totals 15 residues. Germline V gives CDR1 SEHNR, CDR2 FQNEAQ (reference sequence). Between the trimmed V and J ends, which lost 1 base and 7 bases, there was a span of 11 bases. The CDR3 reads CASSLETAGNSPLHF. CDR3 sequence (DNA): TGTGCCAGCAGCTTAGAAACGGCAGGGAATTCACCCCTCCACTTT.

V is TRBV18 and J is TRBJ2-1; 13 bases are shared with TRBD2. CDR3 length equals 16 residues. V lost 1 base to trimming and J lost 8 bases; unmatched junction nucleotides: 5. Germline CDR1 is KGHSH and CDR2 is LQKENI. CDR3 nucleotide sequence: TGTGCCAGCTCACCACAACTAGCGGGGGGGTCCGATGAGCAGTTCTTC. It is translated as CASSPQLAGGSDEQFF.

About this clone: Mismatch with germline at one junction end may stem from a read error. The rearrangement links TRBV7-9 to TRBJ2-7, with TRBD1 identical over 10 bases. The CDR3 runs to 13 residues. Looked up from germline, CDR1 is SEHNR and CDR2 is FQNEAQ (reference sequence). The CDR3 DNA reads TGTGCCAGCAGCTTAAATACCGGGACAGGGGCCCACTTC. Amino acid sequence: CASSLNTGTGAHF.

The gene calls are TRBV6-5 and TRBJ1-5; 8 bases align to TRBD1. The V gene's germline CDR1 is MNHEY and CDR2 SVGAGI. Trimming at V came to 6 bases and at J to 3 bases, leaving 1 base not matched to a gene. CDR3 length: 13 residues. The CDR3 reads CASRDRDNQPQHF. The CDR3 DNA sequence: TGTGCCAGCAGGGACAGGGACAATCAGCCCCAGCATTTT.

V and J are TRBV5-4 and TRBJ1-2, with a possible D match to TRBD1 (6 bases). Germline loops: CDR1 SGHNT, CDR2 YYREEE (reference sequence). CDR3 size: 13 residues. The germline V and J ends were trimmed by 3 bases and 2 bases, with 8 bases remaining between them. CDR3 nucleotide sequence: TGTGCCAGCAGCTACGGGACAAACTATGGCTACACCTTC. Amino acid sequence: CASSYGTNYGYTF.

The chain uses TRBV18 and TRBJ2-3, with D maybe TRBD2 (5 bases). Germline V gives CDR1 KGHSH, CDR2 LQKENI. CDR3 size: 16 residues. The V and J ends lost 2 bases and 4 bases respectively, with 16 bases between them. The CDR3 nucleotides read TGTGCCAGCTCACCAGTGTGGACTCGTTCCGCAGATACGCAGTATTTT. This encodes CASSPVWTRSADTQYF.

V usage is TRBV7-2 and J usage is TRBJ2-1; TRBD2 is a possible D gene (6 bases). V shed 0 bases and J shed 12 bases, with 21 bases lying between them. Germline lookup yields CDR1 SGHTA and CDR2 FQGNSA. This CDR3 is 16 amino acids long. CDR3 nucleotide sequence: TGTGCCAGCAGCTTAGCGCAGTTGAGGGCGGGGATGGGGCAGTTCTTC. As protein: CASSLAQLRAGMGQFF.